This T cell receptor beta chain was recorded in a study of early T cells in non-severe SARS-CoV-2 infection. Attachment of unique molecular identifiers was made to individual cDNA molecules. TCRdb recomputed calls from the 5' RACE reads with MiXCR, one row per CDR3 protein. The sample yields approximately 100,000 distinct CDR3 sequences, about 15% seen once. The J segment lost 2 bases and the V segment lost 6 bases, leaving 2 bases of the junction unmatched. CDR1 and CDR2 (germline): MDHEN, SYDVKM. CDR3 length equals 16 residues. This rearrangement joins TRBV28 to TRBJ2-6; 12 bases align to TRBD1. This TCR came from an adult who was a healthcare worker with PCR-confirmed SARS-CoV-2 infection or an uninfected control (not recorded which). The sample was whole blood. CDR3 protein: CASSRDRGPGANVLTF. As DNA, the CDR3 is TGTGCCAGCAGCCGGGACAGGGGGCCTGGGGCCAACGTCCTGACTTTC.